These 18 T cell receptor beta chains came from one sample sequenced in a study of cytomegalovirus exposure and HLA in healthy donors. PCR employed 60 Vbeta and 13 Jbeta primers. The assay was immunoSEQ multiplex PCR, and TCRdb's table has in-frame clones only and misses some. The sample yields 120,000 or so clones, less than 80% seen once. The sample consisted of PBMCs. The receptor set was obtained from a man aged 30 to 45 in good health and CMV-seronegative.

The chain carries TRBV6-1 and TRBJ1-1, with D perhaps TRBD1 (6 bases). V was trimmed by 1 base and J by 4 bases, leaving 10 bases between them. Germline lookup yields CDR1 MNHNS and CDR2 SASEGT. The length of the CDR3 is 14 residues. As DNA, the CDR3 is TGTGCCAGCAGTGAAGTTTCGACAGGCACTGAAGCTTTCTTT. This sequence encodes CASSEVSTGTEAFF.

This chain joins TRBV29-1 and TRBJ1-2; 7 positions match TRBD1. V dropped 6 bases and J dropped 8; count of bases not matched to a gene: 6. Germline V gene lookup returns CDR1 SQVTM and CDR2 ANQGSEA. CDR3 length equals 11 residues. The CDR3 region has the DNA TGCAGCGTCACGACAGGGATGGGCTACACCTTC. This codes for CSVTTGMGYTF.

The rearrangement joins TRBV6-6 to TRBJ2-6, with unresolved D. Trimming shortened V by 0 bases and J by 0 bases, and 3 bases separated the two germline ends. The CDR3 totals 15 residues. From germline, CDR1 is MNHNY and CDR2 SVGAGI (reference sequence). The CDR3 region has the DNA TGTGCCAGCAGTTACTCCAGCTCTGGGGCCAACGTCCTGACTTTC. Its translation: CASSYSSSGANVLTF.

The chain couples TRBV5-6 to TRBJ1-2; 10 bases map to TRBD1. CDR1 is SGHDT, CDR2 YYEEEE, per germline. There are 15 residues in the CDR3. V shed 3 bases, J shed 4 bases, and the junction held 6 bases outside the gene matches. The CDR3 sequence: CASSYTTGGPYGYTF. Written as DNA, the CDR3 is TGTGCCAGCAGCTACACGACAGGGGGCCCCTATGGCTACACCTTC.

The DNA for the CDR3 is TGTGCCAGCAGCCTACCGAGAGGACTAGCGGGGGAAAGCACAGATACGCAGTATTTT. It encodes CASSLPRGLAGESTDTQYF. The chain recombines TRBV7-9 with TRBJ2-3, with 13 bases matching TRBD2. Trimming cost V 5 bases and J 0 bases; bases outside gene matches: 11. The germline gives CDR1 SEHNR, CDR2 FQNEAQ (reference sequence). The CDR3 totals 19 residues.

The genes are TRBV6-1 and TRBJ1-2; no definite D call. CDR1 MNHNS and CDR2 SASEGT come from the germline V gene. This CDR3 spans 12 amino acids. Trimming took off 6 bases at V and 0 bases at J, with 5 bases between the two ends. CDR3 sequence reads: CASSGSNYGYTF. In nucleotides, the CDR3 is TGTGCCAGCAGCGGGTCTAACTATGGCTACACCTTC.

This clone was seen more than once but under ten times. The V call is TRBV6-4, the J call TRBJ1-2, with D possibly matching TRBD1 (5 bases). From germline, CDR1 is MRHNA and CDR2 SNTAGT. The V and J ends lost 6 bases and 0 bases respectively, with 17 bases between them. The CDR3 totals 16 residues. The CDR3 nucleotides read TGTGCCAGCAGAGCCTACTCGGGGGGTGCTAACTATGGCTACACCTTC. Amino acids: CASRAYSGGANYGYTF.

V and J are TRBV6-5 and TRBJ2-5; D is perhaps TRBD2 (6 bases). The J call may be wrong; the DNA end is better matched by TRBJ2-7. The germline gives CDR1 MNHEY, CDR2 SVGAGI. The CDR3 has 14 residues. CDR3 DNA sequence: TGTGCCAGCAGCGAATGGGGGGAGACCTACGAGCAGTACTTC. Protein: CASSEWGETYEQYF.

The rearrangement joins TRBV5-5 to TRBJ1-3; a weak D match, TRBD1 (6 bases). Germline assignment: CDR1 SGHKS and CDR2 YYEKEE (reference sequence). V gave up 4 bases and J gave up 0 bases, with 14 bases separating them. The CDR3 is made up of 16 amino acids. The CDR3 DNA is TGTGCCAGCAGCGGATGGACAGACCGCTCTGGAAACACCATATATTTT. This translates into CASSGWTDRSGNTIYF.

The rearrangement uses TRBV28 and TRBJ1-1; weak D call: TRBD1 (6 bases). V dropped 6 bases and J dropped 5 bases, with 16 bases sitting between them. The CDR3 is 14 amino acids. Germline CDR1 and CDR2: MDHEN and SYDVKM. CDR3 bases: TGTGCCAGCAGGTTGAGGGGGGGGGTAACTGAAGCTTTCTTT. Translated: CASRLRGGVTEAFF.

The chain links TRBV7-9 to TRBJ1-1; weak D call: TRBD1 (5 bases). The CDR3 runs 11 residues. V shed 1 base and J shed 10 bases, with 7 bases lying between them. CDR1 is SEHNR and CDR2 is FQNEAQ in the germline V gene (reference sequence). CDR3 nucleotide sequence: TGTGCCAGCAGCTTAGAGGGGCGAGCTTTCTTT. Residues: CASSLEGRAFF.

There are a few counts of this clone. V gene TRBV15 combines with J gene TRBJ1-5; D is ambiguous. This CDR3 region has 17 residues. Trimming took 0 bases from V and 2 from J, leaving 14 bases between them. From germline, CDR1 is LNHNV and CDR2 YYDKDF (reference sequence). The CDR3 DNA sequence: TGTGCCACCAGCAGAGAGTCACAGTTGATTGGCAATCAGCCCCAGCATTTT. Translating it yields CATSRESQLIGNQPQHF. The whole variable domain, remainder taken from reference TRBV15 and TRBJ1-5, is DAMVIQNPRYQVTQFGKPVTLSCSQTLNHNVMYWYQQKSSQAPKLLFHYYDKDFNNEADTPDNFQSRRPNTSFCFLDIRSPGLGDTAMYLCATSRESQLIGNQPQHFGDGTRLSIL.

J is TRBJ2-6 and V is TRBV11-2; possible D gene TRBD1, 5 bases. The V and J ends lost 2 bases and 0 bases respectively, with 17 bases between them. The CDR3 extends over 19 amino acids. Germline CDR1 and CDR2: SGHAT and FQNNGV. Here the CDR3 DNA reads TGTGCCAGCAGCTTACTGTATCCAGGGTTCCTCTCTGGGGCCAACGTCCTGACTTTC. Translation gives CASSLLYPGFLSGANVLTF. Together with reference TRBV11-2 and TRBJ2-6, the CDR3 gives the full variable domain: EAGVAQSPRYKIIEKRQSVAFWCNPISGHATLYWYQQILGQGPKLLIQFQNNGVVDDSQLPKDRFSAERLKGVDSTLKIQPAKLEDSAVYLCASSLLYPGFLSGANVLTFGAGSRLTVL.

The rearrangement uses TRBV28 and TRBJ2-7, with D perhaps TRBD1 (6 bases). Trimming removed 8 bases at V and 0 bases at J, with 11 bases between. The CDR3 contains 13 residues. Per germline, CDR1 MDHEN and CDR2 SYDVKM. CDR3 DNA sequence: TGTGCCAGCTTAGGGGGACGCTCCTACGAGCAGTACTTC. Translated: CASLGGRSYEQYF.

This chain connects TRBV27 to TRBJ1-4, with D perhaps TRBD1 (5 bases). CDR1 is MNHEY and CDR2 is SMNVEV in the germline V gene (reference sequence). The CDR3 is 14 amino acids. Trimming pared 6 bases from V and 8 bases from J, leaving 16 bases between. The CDR3 sequence: CASSRQRVREKLFF. For the CDR3, the DNA is TGTGCCAGCAGCCGACAGAGAGTGCGGGAAAAACTGTTTTTT. The full variable domain, in which reference TRBV27 and TRBJ1-4 provide the parts outside the CDR3, is EAQVTQNPRYLITVTGKKLTVTCSQNMNHEYMSWYRQDPGLGLRQIYYSMNVEVTDKGDVPEGYKVSRKEKRNFPLILESPSPNQTSLYFCASSRQRVREKLFFGSGTQLSVL.

This chain links TRBV7-8 with TRBJ2-3; D is possibly TRBD1 (5 bases). The V end was cut by 8 bases, the J end by 1 base, with 16 bases between. CDR1 SGHVS and CDR2 FQNEAQ come from the germline V gene. This CDR3 region has 15 residues. The chain's CDR3 is CASLPMGRGTDTQYF. The CDR3 nucleotides read TGTGCCAGCCTCCCCATGGGGCGCGGCACAGATACGCAGTATTTT.

The V call is TRBV7-2, the J call TRBJ2-7; TRBD2 aligns across 9 bases. The CDR3 spans 14 residues. The V gene end was trimmed by 3 bases and the J gene end by 3 bases; junction bases not matched to a gene: 3. Germline V CDR1 and CDR2: SGHTA, FQGNSA. DNA for the CDR3: TGTGCCAGCAGCTTTTTACTAGCGGGCTACGAGCAGTACTTC. Protein product: CASSFLLAGYEQYF.

DNA of the CDR3: TGTGCCAGCAGTTACTCCCCAGGGGGCTATTCTGAAGCTTTCTTT. Translated: CASSYSPGGYSEAFF. V and J are TRBV6-6 and TRBJ1-1; TRBD1 matches at 8 bases. With V trimmed by 0 bases and J by 6 bases, 6 bases remained unmatched. CDR1 and CDR2 from the germline V gene are MNHNY and SVGAGI (reference sequence). CDR3 size: 15 residues.